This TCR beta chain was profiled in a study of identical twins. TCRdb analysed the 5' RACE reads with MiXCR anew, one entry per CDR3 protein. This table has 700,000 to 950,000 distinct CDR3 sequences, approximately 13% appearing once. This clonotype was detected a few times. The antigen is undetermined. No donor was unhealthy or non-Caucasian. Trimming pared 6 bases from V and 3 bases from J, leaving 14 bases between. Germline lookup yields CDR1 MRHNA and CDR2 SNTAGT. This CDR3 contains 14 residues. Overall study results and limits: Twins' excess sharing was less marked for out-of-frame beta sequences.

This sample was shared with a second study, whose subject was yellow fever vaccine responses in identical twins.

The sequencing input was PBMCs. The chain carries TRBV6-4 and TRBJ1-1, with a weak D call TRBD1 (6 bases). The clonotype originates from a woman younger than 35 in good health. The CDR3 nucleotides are TGTGCCAGCAGGACACAGGGTAGGGACACTGAAGCTTTCTTT. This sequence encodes CASRTQGRDTEAFF.